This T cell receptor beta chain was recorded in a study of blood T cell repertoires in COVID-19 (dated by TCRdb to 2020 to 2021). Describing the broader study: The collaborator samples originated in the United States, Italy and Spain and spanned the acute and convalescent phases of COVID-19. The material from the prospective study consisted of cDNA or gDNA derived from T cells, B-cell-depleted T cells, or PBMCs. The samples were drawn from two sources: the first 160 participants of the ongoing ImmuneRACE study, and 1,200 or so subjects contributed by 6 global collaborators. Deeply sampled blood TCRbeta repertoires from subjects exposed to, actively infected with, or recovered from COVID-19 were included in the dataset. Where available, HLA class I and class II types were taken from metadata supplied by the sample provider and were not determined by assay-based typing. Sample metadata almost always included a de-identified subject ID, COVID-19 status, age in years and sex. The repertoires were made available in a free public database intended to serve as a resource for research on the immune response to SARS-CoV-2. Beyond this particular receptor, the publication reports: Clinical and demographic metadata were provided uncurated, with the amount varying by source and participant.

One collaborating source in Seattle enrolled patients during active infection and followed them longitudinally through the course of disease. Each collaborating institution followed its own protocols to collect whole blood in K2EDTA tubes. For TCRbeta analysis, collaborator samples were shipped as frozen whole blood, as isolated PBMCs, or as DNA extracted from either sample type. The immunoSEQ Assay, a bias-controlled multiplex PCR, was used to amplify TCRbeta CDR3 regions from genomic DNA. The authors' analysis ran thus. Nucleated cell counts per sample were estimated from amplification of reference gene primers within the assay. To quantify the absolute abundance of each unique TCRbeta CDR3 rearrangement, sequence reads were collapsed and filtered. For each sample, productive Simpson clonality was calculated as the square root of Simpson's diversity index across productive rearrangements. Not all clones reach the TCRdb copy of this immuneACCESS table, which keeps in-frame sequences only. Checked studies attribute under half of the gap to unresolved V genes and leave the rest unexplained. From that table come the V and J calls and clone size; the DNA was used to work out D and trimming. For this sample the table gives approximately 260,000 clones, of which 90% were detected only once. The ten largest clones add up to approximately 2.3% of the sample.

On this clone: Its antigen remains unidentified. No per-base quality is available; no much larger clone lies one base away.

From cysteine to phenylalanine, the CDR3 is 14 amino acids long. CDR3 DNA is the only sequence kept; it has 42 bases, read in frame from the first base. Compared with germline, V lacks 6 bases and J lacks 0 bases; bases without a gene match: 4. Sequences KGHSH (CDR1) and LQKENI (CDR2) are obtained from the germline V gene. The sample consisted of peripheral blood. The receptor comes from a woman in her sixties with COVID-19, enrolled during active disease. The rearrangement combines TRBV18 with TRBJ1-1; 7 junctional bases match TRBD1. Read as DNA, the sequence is TGTGCCAGCTCCGCGGGACAGATGAACACTGAAGCTTTCTTT. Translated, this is CASSAGQMNTEAFF.